One sample yielded the 25 T cell receptor beta chains listed below, sequenced in a study of T cell changes during pregnancy in multiple sclerosis. Using immunoSEQ multiplex PCR, the repertoire was profiled, and TCRdb retains in-frame clones only, with some absent. The sample contains more than 10,000 clones, around 84% of which appear only once. The source material was CD8+ T cells from peripheral blood mononuclear cells, sampled after pregnancy. The source of these receptors is a female donor in good health, enrolled as a control in a pregnancy study.

This clone was detected a few times. This chain connects TRBV19 to TRBJ2-3, with D perhaps matching TRBD2 (5 bases). The V gene's germline CDR1 is LNHDA and CDR2 SQIVND (reference sequence). This CDR3 region has 18 residues. V was trimmed by 4 bases and J by 0 bases, leaving 20 bases between them. CDR3 DNA: TGTGCCAGTAGTACGAGACCAGGCACACTAGGGAGCACAGATACGCAGTATTTT. It translates to CASSTRPGTLGSTDTQYF.

V is TRBV6-1 and J is TRBJ2-7, with TRBD1 as a possible D gene (5 bases). V was pared by 11 bases and J by 0 bases, with 17 bases between. CDR3 length: 14 residues. Germline V CDR1 and CDR2: MNHNS, SASEGT. In DNA form, the CDR3 reads TGTGCCTGTATGATCCAGGGATTCTCCTACGAGCAGTACTTC. Its protein is CACMIQGFSYEQYF.

V is TRBV6-4 and J is TRBJ2-1, with TRBD2 matching 9 bases. Germline lookup yields CDR1 MRHNA and CDR2 SNTAGT. The J segment lost 0 bases and the V segment lost 3 bases, leaving 0 bases of the junction unmatched. This CDR3 is 15 amino acids long. The CDR3 nucleotides are TGTGCCAGCAGTGAGCGGGAGGGCTCCTACAATGAGCAGTTCTTC. Its translation is CASSEREGSYNEQFF.

Only a few counts were recorded for this clone. The J gene is TRBJ1-2, the V gene TRBV6-6, with D perhaps TRBD1 (6 bases). CDR1 MNHNY and CDR2 SVGAGI come from the germline V gene (reference sequence). The CDR3 runs 14 residues. Trimming removed 7 bases at V and 4 bases at J, with 16 bases between. The CDR3 sequence: CASTKDSDPYGYTF. Here the CDR3 DNA reads TGTGCCAGCACCAAGGACAGTGACCCCTATGGCTACACCTTC.

The J gene is TRBJ2-3, the V gene TRBV6-5; D not certain. Trimming stripped 4 bases from V and 1 base from J, with 6 bases between. The CDR3 loop spans 13 amino acids. Germline assignment: CDR1 MNHEY and CDR2 SVGAGI. The CDR3, as DNA: TGTGCCAGCAGTTCCCTCGGCACAGATACGCAGTATTTT. Amino acids: CASSSLGTDTQYF.

This chain links TRBV13 with TRBJ2-1; 10 bases align to TRBD2. CDR3 size: 15 residues. With V trimmed by 2 bases and J by 6 bases, 4 bases remained unmatched. Germline V gives CDR1 PRHDT, CDR2 FYEKMQ (reference sequence). The CDR3 sequence is CASSLRLAGVNEQFF. The CDR3, as DNA: TGTGCCAGCAGCTTACGTCTAGCGGGAGTCAATGAGCAGTTCTTC.

This clone occurred a few times. The chain combines TRBV19 with TRBJ1-2, with 7 bases fitting TRBD1. The junction had 3 bases not matched to a gene; V was cut back by 4 bases and J by 7 bases. The CDR3 covers 12 residues. In germline, CDR1 is LNHDA, CDR2 SQIVND (reference sequence). As DNA, the CDR3 is TGTGCCAGTAGTACGAGGGGGCCTGGCTACACCTTC. Protein product: CASSTRGPGYTF.

The rearrangement links TRBV10-3 to TRBJ2-3, with D hard to call. CDR3 length: 14 amino acids. CDR1 is ENHRY and CDR2 is SYGVKD in the germline V gene. Trimming stripped 0 bases from V and 8 bases from J, with 12 bases between. In DNA form, the CDR3 reads TGTGCCATCAGTGAGTCGGCGGCGGTGGGTACGCAGTATTTT. It codes for CAISESAAVGTQYF.

V and J are TRBV25-1 and TRBJ1-1, with D hard to call. The CDR3 is made up of 11 amino acids. The V gene's germline CDR1 is MGHDK and CDR2 SYGVNS. V was clipped by 8 bases and J by 0 bases, with 4 bases between them. In nucleotides, the CDR3 is TGTGCCAGCTCGGTGAACACTGAAGCTTTCTTT. Translating it yields CASSVNTEAFF.

V and J are TRBV9 and TRBJ1-2, with TRBD1 matching 7 bases. CDR1 and CDR2 from the germline V gene are SGDLS and YYNGEE. The ends lost 5 bases at V and 4 bases at J; junction bases unmatched: 8. This CDR3 contains 14 residues. CDR3 in DNA: TGTGCCAGCAGAGAACAGGGGACCGCCTATGGCTACACCTTC. This codes for CASREQGTAYGYTF.

This clone is a singleton in its sample. The chain is built from TRBV9 and TRBJ2-1, with a possible D match to TRBD2 (6 bases). V lost 4 bases and J lost 9, with 11 bases in between. Germline CDR1 SGDLS, CDR2 YYNGEE. This CDR3 spans 12 amino acids. The CDR3 DNA reads as TGTGCCAGCAGCACTAGCTCCGGTGAGCAGTTCTTC. Its protein is CASSTSSGEQFF.

This clone was observed a single time. The genes are TRBV6-5 and TRBJ2-5, with D perhaps matching TRBD1 (5 bases). V lost 6 bases, J lost 5 bases, and 10 bases lay in between. The germline CDR1 and CDR2 sequences are MNHEY and SVGAGI. The length of the CDR3 is 12 residues. The CDR3 bases are TGTGCCAGCAGCCTCAAGGGGGAGACCCAGTACTTC. Its protein product is CASSLKGETQYF.

The chain employs TRBV6-1 and TRBJ2-3; 8 bases align to TRBD1. Losses at the gene ends were 4 bases for V and 4 bases for J; bases not matched to a gene: 7. This CDR3 has 15 residues. Germline V CDR1 and CDR2: MNHNS, SASEGT. The CDR3 DNA follows: TGTGCCAGCAGTGGGGTTGCAGGGGGCCCAGATACGCAGTATTTT. This gives the protein CASSGVAGGPDTQYF.

The DNA of the CDR3 is TGTGCCAGTAGTACCCGGGACAGGGGGCAGCCTGAAGCTTTCTTT. Translating gives CASSTRDRGQPEAFF. This chain uses TRBV19 with TRBJ1-1; 12 nucleotides line up with TRBD1. V lost 4 bases, J lost 6 bases, and 6 bases stayed unmatched. CDR3 length equals 15 residues. CDR1 is LNHDA and CDR2 is SQIVND in the germline V gene (reference sequence). Full variable domain (rest looked up from reference TRBV19 and TRBJ1-1): DGGITQSPKYLFRKEGQNVTLSCEQNLNHDAMYWYRQDPGQGLRLIYYSQIVNDFQKGDIAEGYSVSREKKESFPLTVTSAQKNPTAFYLCASSTRDRGQPEAFFGQGTRLTVV.

The gene calls are TRBV19 and TRBJ1-5, with D tentatively TRBD1 (5 bases). Germline assignment: CDR1 LNHDA and CDR2 SQIVND (reference sequence). V lost 0 bases to trimming and J lost 7 bases, with 16 bases between them. This CDR3 is 16 amino acids long. The CDR3 bases are TGTGCCAGTAGTATAGAAGGGAGGGGACCTGGGCAGCCCCAGCATTTT. This encodes CASSIEGRGPGQPQHF.

V is TRBV6-1 and J is TRBJ1-1, with D maybe TRBD1 (6 bases). Trimming left V 0 bases short and J 3 bases short, with 20 bases between. CDR1 is MNHNS, CDR2 SASEGT, per germline. The CDR3 is 18 residues long. CDR3 sequence: CASSEASQGLRVHTEAFF. For the CDR3, the DNA is TGTGCCAGCAGTGAAGCGTCACAGGGCCTCCGGGTGCACACTGAAGCTTTCTTT.

The V call is TRBV7-9, the J call TRBJ2-5; 9 positions agree with TRBD1. Near its end, the DNA agrees better with TRBJ2-7, so the J call may be wrong. The germline gives CDR1 SEHNR, CDR2 FQNEAQ (reference sequence). The CDR3 is 15 residues long. CDR3: CASSASGTGWDEQYF. CDR3 nucleotide sequence: TGTGCCAGCAGCGCGTCCGGGACAGGGTGGGACGAGCAGTACTTC.

The rearrangement uses TRBV7-2 and TRBJ2-1; TRBD2 matches at 8 bases. Unmatched junction bases numbered 6, after V lost 6 bases and J lost 2 bases. The CDR3 has 15 residues. Germline V gives CDR1 SGHTA, CDR2 FQGNSA. In DNA, the CDR3 is TGTGCCAGCAGACCCGATAGCGGGACCTACAATGAGCAGTTCTTC. It is translated as CASRPDSGTYNEQFF.

This clone was seen a few times. The chain uses TRBV7-9 and TRBJ1-1, with 8 bases identical to TRBD1. Trimming cost V 4 bases and J 1 base; bases outside gene matches: 2. Germline CDR1 and CDR2: SEHNR and FQNEAQ (reference sequence). There are 14 residues in the CDR3. CDR3 protein: CASSSGQGNTEAFF. For the CDR3, the DNA is TGTGCCAGCAGCTCCGGACAGGGGAACACTGAAGCTTTCTTT.

The chain combines TRBV19 with TRBJ2-1, with 10 bases that match TRBD2. This CDR3 spans 18 amino acids. Trimming at V came to 2 bases and at J to 7 bases, leaving 14 bases not matched to a gene. The V gene's germline CDR1 is LNHDA and CDR2 SQIVND (reference sequence). CDR3 in DNA: TGTGCCAGTAGTATAAGTTGGGGTAGCGGGGGGCGTTGGAATGAGCAGTTCTTC. It is translated as CASSISWGSGGRWNEQFF.

This clone has a single count. J is TRBJ2-2 and V is TRBV28; 7 positions agree with TRBD1. Germline trimming cut 7 bases from V and 1 base from J; bases unmatched to any gene: 3. Germline CDR1 is MDHEN and CDR2 is SYDVKM. The CDR3 length is 14 residues. The CDR3 nucleotides are TGTGCCAGCATCCGACAGGGGAACACCGGGGAGCTGTTTTTT. Protein sequence: CASIRQGNTGELFF.

This clone is medium-sized (0.01 to 0.1%). This chain connects TRBV4-1 to TRBJ2-7, with unresolved D. In germline, CDR1 is MGHRA, CDR2 YSYEKL. The CDR3 runs 13 residues. V lost 4 bases, J lost 4 bases, and 11 bases lay in between. The CDR3 sequence: CASSRASNYEQYF. In DNA, the CDR3 is TGCGCCAGCAGCCGAGCTTCGAATTACGAGCAGTACTTC.

This chain connects TRBV19 to TRBJ1-1; D not certain. V was clipped by 8 bases and J by 7 bases, with 14 bases between them. This CDR3 comprises 12 residues. The germline CDR1 and CDR2 sequences are LNHDA and SQIVND (reference sequence). CDR3 DNA: TGTGCCAGTGGCAGGAATGCTATTGAAGCTTTCTTT. Translating it yields CASGRNAIEAFF.

V is TRBV15 and J is TRBJ2-7, with D tentatively TRBD2 (6 bases). Germline lookup yields CDR1 LNHNV and CDR2 YYDKDF (reference sequence). Trimming stripped 3 bases from V and 6 bases from J, with 21 bases between. This CDR3 has 16 amino acids. As DNA, the CDR3 is TGTGCCACCAGCAGCCATAGCGGCCTCTCAGCCTCCGAGCAGTACTTC. Translating it yields CATSSHSGLSASEQYF.

The V call is TRBV30, the J call TRBJ1-1, with D perhaps matching TRBD1 (5 bases). This CDR3 contains 14 residues. From germline, CDR1 is GTSNPN and CDR2 SVGIG (reference sequence). Between the trimmed V and J ends, which lost 2 bases and 5 bases, there was a span of 15 bases. The CDR3 spells CAWSLFQGGTEAFF. In DNA form, the CDR3 reads TGTGCCTGGAGTCTGTTTCAGGGAGGAACTGAAGCTTTCTTT. Looking up the rest from reference TRBV30 and TRBJ1-1 gives the full variable domain: SQTIHQWPATLVQPVGSPLSLECTVEGTSNPNLYWYRQAAGRGLQLLFYSVGIGQISSEVPQNLSASRPQDRQFILSSKKLLLSDSGFYLCAWSLFQGGTEAFFGQGTRLTVV.